This paragraph covers one T cell receptor beta chain sequence. Per the germline V gene, CDR1 is MNHEY and CDR2 is SVGAGI. J lost 6 bases, V lost 2 bases, and 5 bases had no gene match. The CDR3 is 14 residues long. The data stem from a study of blood T cell repertoires in COVID-19. Across the study: Samples of COVID-19 (acute and convalescent) were obtained from the United States, Italy and Spain. In each case, the material was cDNA or gDNA derived from T cells, B-cell-depleted T cells, or PBMCs.

Original processing notes: Estimation of nucleated cell counts relied on the amplification of reference gene primers. Libraries were prepared by immunoSEQ multiplex PCR; TCRdb keeps only in-frame clonotypes and omits some of them. That table is the source of V, J and clone size, and D and trimming were worked out from the DNA. The sample has hundreds of thousands of clones; about 90% are singletons. V is TRBV6-5 and J is TRBJ1-1, with 8 positions matching TRBD1. The source is a woman between 50 and 59 years old who had recovered from COVID-19. The sample consisted of peripheral blood. CDR3 sequence: CASSYGQGAAEAFF. In nucleotides, the CDR3 is TGTGCCAGCAGTTACGGGCAGGGGGCCGCTGAAGCTTTCTTT.